This T cell receptor beta chain was documented in a study of beta chain features in type 1 diabetes. Whole-study findings and limits: Reduced insertions and increased deletions marked VDJ junctions in type 1 diabetes patients. Patients with Type 1 diabetes showed moderately but significantly shorter TCRB CDR3s in all four CD4+ subsets.

The CDR3 totals 14 residues. Trimming removed 5 bases from V and 9 bases from J; junction bases left unmatched: 9. Germline V CDR1 and CDR2: SNHLY, FYNNEI. Expressed TCRB transcripts got sequenced, as all isolated RNA was reverse transcribed. Some clones are missing from TCRdb's copy, which holds only in-frame ones; the method was immunoSEQ multiplex PCR. Of about 650,000 clones listed, under 15% are singletons. This clone was seen only a few times. The antigen is not known. Sequencing was performed on naive CD4+ T cells from blood. The chain recombines TRBV2 with TRBJ2-1; 8 nucleotides agree with TRBD2. The TCR comes from a young man with type 1 diabetes. DNA of the CDR3: TGTGCCAGCAGTTCAAGGGGACTAGGCACTGAGCAGTTCTTC. Its translation: CASSSRGLGTEQFF.